The 31 T cell receptor beta chains below all came from one sample that was sequenced in a study of early stage breast cancer tumors. Measured with immunoSEQ multiplex PCR; TCRdb has only the in-frame clones, and not every one. The table records about 21,000 clones, more than 75% of them present only once. Sequencing was carried out using blood. The receptors come from a person between 60 and 70 years old with breast cancer.

The chain recombines TRBV7-3 with TRBJ2-5; D possibly corresponds to TRBD1 (6 bases). Germline loops: CDR1 SGHTA, CDR2 FQGTGA. The CDR3 length is 16 residues. V was trimmed by 5 bases and J by 5 bases, leaving 21 bases between them. The CDR3 region has the DNA TGTGCCAGCAGCCGGACTCGGACAGCCAGTGTTGAGACCCAGTACTTC. It encodes CASSRTRTASVETQYF. Drawing the rest from reference TRBV7-3 and TRBJ2-5, the complete variable domain is GAGVSQTPSNKVTEKGKYVELRCDPISGHTALYWYRQSLGQGPEFLIYFQGTGAADDSGLPNDRFFAVRPEGSVSTLKIQRTERGDSAVYLCASSRTRTASVETQYFGPGTRLLVL.

This chain joins TRBV5-4 and TRBJ2-6; no definite D call. CDR1 is SGHNT, CDR2 YYREEE, per germline (reference sequence). Trimming stripped 1 base from V and 0 bases from J, with 5 bases between. The CDR3 runs 15 residues. The CDR3 bases are TGTGCCAGCAGCTTGCGGGCCTCTGGGGCCAACGTCCTGACTTTC. Translation gives CASSLRASGANVLTF.

The chain links TRBV5-1 to TRBJ2-3; D gene ambiguous. The CDR3 spans 13 residues. V lost 0 bases and J lost 2, with 4 bases in between. The germline V gene has CDR1 SGHRS and CDR2 YFSETQ. CDR3 coding DNA: TGCGCCAGCAGCTTGGACCTCACAGATACGCAGTATTTT. Translating gives CASSLDLTDTQYF.

The chain has TRBV5-1 and TRBJ2-7; a weak D match, TRBD2 (6 bases). The CDR3 loop spans 14 amino acids. Germline V CDR1 and CDR2: SGHRS, YFSETQ. V dropped 4 bases and J dropped 2 bases, with 13 bases sitting between them. The CDR3 loop is CASSGRDFPYEQYF. The DNA for the CDR3 is TGCGCCAGCAGCGGGCGGGACTTCCCCTACGAGCAGTACTTC.

V gene TRBV25-1 combines with J gene TRBJ1-2; possible D gene TRBD1, 6 bases. The V end lost 1 base, the J end lost 8 bases, and 17 bases lay between the germline ends. This CDR3 region has 15 residues. Germline V gene data show CDR1 as MGHDK and CDR2 as SYGVNS. The CDR3 is CASSESERQGRGYTF. The CDR3, as DNA: TGTGCCAGCAGTGAATCCGAACGGCAGGGGCGCGGCTACACCTTC.

V is TRBV11-2 and J is TRBJ2-1; D is perhaps TRBD1 or TRBD2 (7 bases each). This CDR3 has 18 amino acids. Germline V gene sequence: CDR1 SGHAT, CDR2 FQNNGV. The V and J ends lost 5 bases and 2 bases respectively, with 22 bases between them. CDR3 loop: CASSPTTGSGGTYNEQFF. In nucleotides, the CDR3 is TGTGCCAGCAGCCCCACGACAGGGTCGGGAGGTACCTACAATGAGCAGTTCTTC.

The rearrangement links TRBV7-3 to TRBJ2-6; possible D gene TRBD1, 7 bases. The CDR3 is 17 residues long. Germline lookup yields CDR1 SGHTA and CDR2 FQGTGA. The germline V and J ends were trimmed by 3 bases and 3 bases, with 15 bases remaining between them. The CDR3, as DNA: TGTGCCAGCAGCTTGGGGCAGGGGGGCCTTGGGGCCAACGTCCTGACTTTC. Amino acids: CASSLGQGGLGANVLTF.

This clone is a singleton in its sample. V and J are TRBV5-1 and TRBJ2-2; TRBD2 aligns across 10 bases. Germline trimming cut 2 bases from V and 3 bases from J; bases unmatched to any gene: 1. There are 15 residues in the CDR3. Germline V CDR1 and CDR2: SGHRS, YFSETQ. The DNA of the CDR3 is TGCGCCAGCAGCTTTAGCGGGGGGCACACCGGGGAGCTGTTTTTT. This sequence encodes CASSFSGGHTGELFF.

A single count supports this clone. The rearrangement links TRBV11-2 to TRBJ2-1; tentative D call: TRBD2 (5 bases). The CDR3 sequence is 15 residues long. The V end lost 1 base, the J end lost 4 bases, and 11 bases lay between the germline ends. The germline V gene encodes CDR1 SGHAT and CDR2 FQNNGV. In DNA, the CDR3 is TGTGCCAGCAGCTTAGCTAGCTGGACTTACAATGAGCAGTTCTTC. Residues: CASSLASWTYNEQFF. Together with reference TRBV11-2 and TRBJ2-1, the CDR3 gives the full variable domain: EAGVAQSPRYKIIEKRQSVAFWCNPISGHATLYWYQQILGQGPKLLIQFQNNGVVDDSQLPKDRFSAERLKGVDSTLKIQPAKLEDSAVYLCASSLASWTYNEQFFGPGTRLTVL.

This chain uses TRBV5-1 with TRBJ1-3, with a tentative D call TRBD1 (6 bases). The V end lost 4 bases, the J end lost 0 bases, and 20 bases lay between the germline ends. This CDR3 spans 18 amino acids. Germline CDR1 SGHRS, CDR2 YFSETQ. In DNA form, the CDR3 reads TGCGCCAGCAGCCTAGGGGGGACATCTTCCCACTCTGGAAACACCATATATTTT. It yields the protein CASSLGGTSSHSGNTIYF.

This clone was seen a handful of times. The rearrangement joins TRBV5-1 to TRBJ1-2; weak D call: TRBD1 (5 bases). Germline values: CDR1 SGHRS, CDR2 YFSETQ. The CDR3 loop spans 12 amino acids. Trimming shortened V by 0 bases and J by 8 bases, and 8 bases separated the two germline ends. This CDR3 reads CASSLAGGGYTF. Here the CDR3 DNA reads TGCGCCAGCAGCTTGGCGGGGGGAGGCTACACCTTC.

The rearrangement joins TRBV18 to TRBJ1-2, with 7 positions matching TRBD1. Germline CDR1 KGHSH, CDR2 LQKENI. J gave up 3 bases and V 4 bases, and 5 bases lay outside the gene matches. The CDR3 sequence is 14 residues long. CDR3 sequence (DNA): TGTGCCAGCTCACGACAGGGAATAGACTATGGCTACACCTTC. Protein sequence: CASSRQGIDYGYTF.

The chain couples TRBV25-1 to TRBJ2-7; a possible D gene is TRBD1 (5 bases). The germline CDR1 and CDR2 sequences are MGHDK and SYGVNS. The CDR3 spans 14 residues. V was trimmed by 3 bases and J by 0 bases, leaving 9 bases between them. The CDR3 sequence is CASSEGPSSYEQYF. The CDR3 DNA sequence: TGTGCCAGCAGTGAGGGGCCGAGCTCCTACGAGCAGTACTTC.

The chain employs TRBV27 and TRBJ1-2; possible D gene TRBD1, 6 bases. From germline, CDR1 is MNHEY and CDR2 SMNVEV (reference sequence). This CDR3 contains 13 residues. V dropped 5 bases and J dropped 8 bases, with 15 bases sitting between them. CDR3 sequence: CASSRTGGGGYTF. The CDR3 DNA reads as TGTGCCAGCAGTCGTACGGGGGGCGGGGGCTACACCTTC.

This chain connects TRBV7-6 to TRBJ2-7; TRBD2 matches 10 bases. Germline trimming cut 3 bases from V and 6 bases from J; bases unmatched to any gene: 5. Germline V CDR1 and CDR2: SGHVS, FNYEAQ. The CDR3 is made up of 14 amino acids. CDR3 DNA sequence: TGTGCCAGCAGCTTTCCTAGCGGGAGAGGCGAGCAGTACTTC. This codes for CASSFPSGRGEQYF.

This clone occurred a few times. The rearrangement uses TRBV2 and TRBJ1-5; D gene unclear. CDR1 is SNHLY, CDR2 FYNNEI, per germline. V was cut by 5 bases and J by 4 bases, with 9 bases left in between. The CDR3 contains 13 residues. As DNA, the CDR3 is TGTGCCAGCAGTAGGGATCGAAATCAGCCCCAGCATTTT. Protein sequence: CASSRDRNQPQHF.

The CDR3 protein is CASSLGRAGGKGYGYTF. CDR3 nucleotide sequence: TGTGCCAGCAGTTTAGGTCGGGCAGGGGGGAAGGGGTATGGCTACACCTTC. The rearrangement uses TRBV27 and TRBJ1-2; TRBD1 matches at 7 bases. The CDR3 has 17 residues. The germline V gene has CDR1 MNHEY and CDR2 SMNVEV (reference sequence). V was clipped by 2 bases and J by 5 bases; unmatched bases: 14.

The chain employs TRBV9 and TRBJ1-2; 8 positions agree with TRBD1. Per germline, CDR1 SGDLS and CDR2 YYNGEE. The CDR3 sequence is 17 residues long. V lost 3 bases to trimming and J lost 2 bases; unmatched junction nucleotides: 12. CDR3 sequence: CASSGPTGEILNYGYTF. The CDR3 DNA follows: TGTGCCAGCAGCGGCCCGACAGGGGAGATCCTAAACTATGGCTACACCTTC.

The V call is TRBV29-1, the J call TRBJ2-3; 10 nucleotides line up with TRBD2. Germline V gene lookup returns CDR1 SQVTM and CDR2 ANQGSEA. CDR3 length: 14 amino acids. J gave up 0 bases and V 7 bases, and 4 bases lay outside the gene matches. This CDR3 is CSGGLASSTDTQYF. CDR3 bases: TGCAGCGGGGGACTAGCGTCTAGCACAGATACGCAGTATTTT.

To note about this clone: A read error may account for a junction end that differs from germline. This chain joins TRBV4-2 and TRBJ1-3; D is undetermined. Germline CDR1 is LGHNA and CDR2 is YNFKEQ. The CDR3 sequence is 15 residues long. The CDR3 coding sequence is TGTGCCAGCAGCCCCCTTTTCTTGGCTGGACACACCATATATTTT. This gives the protein CASSPLFLAGHTIYF.

The chain has TRBV5-1 and TRBJ1-3, with D possibly matching TRBD1 (5 bases). Germline-derived CDR1 and CDR2 are SGHRS and YFSETQ. The CDR3 length is 15 residues. V was trimmed by 4 bases and J by 0 bases, leaving 11 bases between them. CDR3 loop: CASSRDQSSGNTIYF. Written as DNA, the CDR3 is TGCGCCAGCAGCCGGGACCAAAGCTCTGGAAACACCATATATTTT.

The rearrangement joins TRBV5-1 to TRBJ1-2; D gene uncertain. This CDR3 comprises 14 residues. V lost 0 bases and J 2 bases, leaving 8 bases between the germline ends. Germline V gives CDR1 SGHRS, CDR2 YFSETQ. Here the CDR3 reads CASSLDGRNYGYTF. The CDR3 DNA reads as TGCGCCAGCAGCTTGGACGGAAGGAACTATGGCTACACCTTC.

The V gene is TRBV4-1, the J gene TRBJ1-4; D is unresolved. CDR1 is MGHRA, CDR2 YSYEKL, per germline. There are 17 residues in the CDR3. Trimming removed 0 bases from V and 4 bases from J, with 15 bases in between. CDR3 sequence (DNA): TGCGCCAGCAGCCAAGAGGGAGGGTCGGAATATAATGAAAAACTGTTTTTT. It specifies CASSQEGGSEYNEKLFF.

This chain uses TRBV7-9 with TRBJ1-5; possible D gene TRBD1, 5 bases. The V and J ends lost 1 base and 6 bases respectively, with 10 bases between them. This CDR3 region has 14 residues. The germline V gene encodes CDR1 SEHNR and CDR2 FQNEAQ (reference sequence). Here the CDR3 DNA reads TGTGCCAGCAGCTTAGAGGCAGGGTCTCAGCCCCAGCATTTT. Its protein product is CASSLEAGSQPQHF.

The chain carries TRBV7-8 and TRBJ2-2, with 9 nucleotides matching TRBD1. Trimming cost V 5 bases and J 5 bases; bases outside gene matches: 6. The CDR3 is 15 residues long. Germline assignment: CDR1 SGHVS and CDR2 FQNEAQ. This CDR3 reads CASSRDRVGTGELFF. In nucleotides, the CDR3 is TGTGCCAGCAGCCGGGACAGGGTGGGGACCGGGGAGCTGTTTTTT.

This chain uses TRBV9 with TRBJ2-6; no reliable D call. From germline, CDR1 is SGDLS and CDR2 YYNGEE. Trimming pared 4 bases from V and 0 bases from J, leaving 20 bases between. The CDR3 has 19 amino acids. Written as DNA, the CDR3 is TGTGCCAGCAGCCCGAGGCCGGGCCGGATGGTCTCTGGGGCCAACGTCCTGACTTTC. It specifies CASSPRPGRMVSGANVLTF.

This clone was seen only once. The rearrangement joins TRBV27 to TRBJ1-4, with unresolved D. The CDR3 has 15 residues. V was cut by 8 bases and J by 5 bases, with 18 bases left in between. Germline CDR1 and CDR2: MNHEY and SMNVEV (reference sequence). Written as DNA, the CDR3 is TGTGCCAGCGGCCAACGGATCGGGGTAAATGAAAAACTGTTTTTT. Protein: CASGQRIGVNEKLFF. Filled out from reference TRBV27 and TRBJ1-4, the complete variable domain reads EAQVTQNPRYLITVTGKKLTVTCSQNMNHEYMSWYRQDPGLGLRQIYYSMNVEVTDKGDVPEGYKVSRKEKRNFPLILESPSPNQTSLYFCASGQRIGVNEKLFFGSGTQLSVL.

This clone came up a few times. This chain uses TRBV2 with TRBJ2-1, with 7 nucleotides matching TRBD2. V was clipped by 6 bases and J by 0 bases; unmatched bases: 2. This CDR3 region has 14 residues. The germline gives CDR1 SNHLY, CDR2 FYNNEI. The CDR3 DNA is TGTGCCAGCAGGACTAGCAGCTCCTACAATGAGCAGTTCTTC. It translates to CASRTSSSYNEQFF.

The sample holds a few counts of this clone. The V call is TRBV19, the J call TRBJ2-1; D possibly matches TRBD1 or TRBD2 (5 bases each). This CDR3 has 13 residues. V was pared by 11 bases and J by 6 bases, with 17 bases between. Germline values: CDR1 LNHDA, CDR2 SQIVND (reference sequence). CDR3 amino acids: CAGRDRGSNEQFF. The CDR3 nucleotides read TGTGCCGGCCGGGACCGAGGGAGCAATGAGCAGTTCTTC.

The chain couples TRBV11-2 to TRBJ2-1; TRBD2 matches at 14 bases. With V trimmed by 3 bases and J by 4 bases, 2 bases remained unmatched. The CDR3 covers 16 residues. Germline V CDR1 and CDR2: SGHAT, FQNNGV. The CDR3 bases are TGTGCCAGCAGCTTCGGGACTAGCGGGGGATACAATGAGCAGTTCTTC. It specifies CASSFGTSGGYNEQFF.

The chain carries TRBV25-1 and TRBJ1-4; the match to TRBD1 covers 7 bases. Per the germline V gene, CDR1 is MGHDK and CDR2 is SYGVNS. The CDR3 spans 14 residues. V lost 3 bases, J lost 3 bases, and 1 base stayed unmatched. CDR3 DNA: TGTGCCAGCAGTGAGGGACAGTCTAATGAAAAACTGTTTTTT. Its protein is CASSEGQSNEKLFF.